The 3 T cell receptor beta chains below were found in one sample sequenced in a study of OX40 agonist ivuxolimab in advanced cancers. Repertoires were generated with immunoSEQ multiplex PCR, while TCRdb's copy carries only in-frame clones and drops some. This sample carries roughly 14,000 clones, around 81% of them seen once, and the ten largest clones take approximately 18%. Sequencing used CD4+ or CD8+ T cells sorted from blood, obtained in a trial of the OX40 agonist ivuxolimab. The receptors derive from an adult with an advanced solid tumor such as melanoma, head and neck, liver or kidney cancer.

The V gene is TRBV6-6, the J gene TRBJ2-3, with 7 positions matching TRBD1. CDR3 length: 16 amino acids. V gave up 7 bases and J gave up 2 bases; unmatched junction bases: 12. CDR1 and CDR2 from the germline V gene are MNHNY and SVGAGI (reference sequence). The DNA of the CDR3 is TGTGCCAGCAATGGGTTGGACAGGCCTTTCACAGATACGCAGTATTTT. This codes for CASNGLDRPFTDTQYF.

The chain uses TRBV10-3 and TRBJ1-5, with TRBD1 as a possible D gene (5 bases). Between the trimmed V and J ends, which lost 2 bases and 2 bases, there was a span of 16 bases. The CDR3 has 17 amino acids. CDR1 and CDR2 (germline): ENHRY, SYGVKD. The CDR3 DNA reads as TGTGCCATCAGTGAGGGCGGGGGAAGGTCGGGCAATCAGCCCCAGCATTTT. Protein: CAISEGGGRSGNQPQHF.

The rearrangement joins TRBV25-1 to TRBJ1-2, with D perhaps TRBD1 (5 bases). CDR1 is MGHDK and CDR2 is SYGVNS in the germline V gene. The CDR3 is 15 amino acids. V was clipped by 7 bases and J by 7 bases, with 22 bases between them. Written as DNA, the CDR3 is TGTGCCAGCACCTCGGCCCGACAGTACCCGGGTGGCTACACCTTC. Protein sequence: CASTSARQYPGGYTF.